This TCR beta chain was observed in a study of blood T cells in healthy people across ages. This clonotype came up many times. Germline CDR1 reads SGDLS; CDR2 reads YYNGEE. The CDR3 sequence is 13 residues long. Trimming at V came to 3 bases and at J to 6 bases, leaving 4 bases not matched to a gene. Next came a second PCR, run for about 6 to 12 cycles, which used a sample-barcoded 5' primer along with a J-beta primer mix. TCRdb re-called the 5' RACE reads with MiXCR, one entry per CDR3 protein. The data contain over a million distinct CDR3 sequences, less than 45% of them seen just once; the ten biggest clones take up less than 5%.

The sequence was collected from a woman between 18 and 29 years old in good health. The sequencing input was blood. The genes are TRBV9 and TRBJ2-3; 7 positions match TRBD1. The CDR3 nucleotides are TGTGCCAGCAGCGGGACAGGCCAGGATACGCAGTATTTT. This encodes CASSGTGQDTQYF.